This T cell receptor beta chain emerged from a study of OX40 agonist ivuxolimab in advanced cancers. On the study more broadly: Intravenous ivuxolimab at 0.01 to 10 mg/kg was given to patients every 2 weeks.

Trimming pared 8 bases from V and 2 bases from J, leaving 16 bases between. The CDR3 totals 15 residues. The germline gives CDR1 SGHTA, CDR2 FQGNSA. Findings and limits, study-wide: What antigens the expanded peripheral T cells recognized was never established.

Assay: immunoSEQ multiplex PCR; the TCRdb copy retains only in-frame clones and omits some. In the table there are about 100,000 clones, 91% of which are singletons. Comment on this clone: What it binds is not known.

The chain combines TRBV7-2 with TRBJ2-1, with D tentatively TRBD2 (6 bases). Sequenced here: CD4+ or CD8+ T cells sorted from blood, sampled in a trial of the OX40 agonist ivuxolimab. This TCR derives from an adult with an advanced solid tumor such as melanoma, head and neck, liver or kidney cancer. The CDR3 sequence is CASRPSSGAYNEQFF. DNA for the CDR3: TGTGCCAGCCGACCTAGCTCGGGGGCCTACAATGAGCAGTTCTTC.